These 14 T cell receptor beta chains share one sample of origin, sequenced in a study of vaccination and CD4 T cells after COVID-19. Which antigens these TCRs recognize remains unknown. An Oncomine TCR Beta short-read assay was used to sequence the DNA from cultured CD4+ T cells. TCRdb passed the PCR reads through MiXCR, listing each CDR3 protein once. Of roughly 16,000 distinct CDR3 sequences in the sample, around 48% are singletons; the top ten hold over 9%. Regarding treatment: approximately nine-day PBMC culture with coronavirus spike peptide pools or control peptides (ViraFEST assay). Material for sequencing was CD4+ T cells from blood, cultured in vitro. The receptor set was obtained from a human donor who had recovered from COVID-19.

This clonotype has a handful of counts. V and J are TRBV7-2 and TRBJ2-7, with unresolved D. The CDR3 contains 15 residues. CDR1 is SGHTA, CDR2 FQGNSA, per germline. V dropped 5 bases and J dropped 4 bases, with 18 bases sitting between them. CDR3 bases: TGTGCCAGCAGCCCCGTGGCAGTCCCATATTACGAGCAGTACTTC. Translated, it gives CASSPVAVPYYEQYF.

This clonotype was seen only a few times. The chain couples TRBV19 to TRBJ2-2; D possibly corresponds to TRBD1 (5 bases). The CDR3 loop spans 15 amino acids. The V gene lost 3 bases and the J gene lost 5 bases, with 13 bases spanning the gap. Germline assignment: CDR1 LNHDA and CDR2 SQIVND (reference sequence). The CDR3: CASSIDGQRTGELFF. The CDR3 coding sequence is TGTGCCAGTAGTATCGATGGACAACGGACCGGGGAGCTGTTTTTT.

This clonotype was counted between two and nine times. J is TRBJ2-7 and V is TRBV7-2; 12 positions agree with TRBD2. J gave up 2 bases and V 5 bases, and 4 bases lay outside the gene matches. This CDR3 is 15 amino acids long. Germline CDR1 SGHTA, CDR2 FQGNSA. CDR3 protein: CASSPLAGGTYEQYF. As DNA, the CDR3 is TGTGCCAGCAGCCCACTAGCGGGAGGCACCTACGAGCAGTACTTC.

This clonotype was picked up a small number of times. The gene calls are TRBV2 and TRBJ1-2; TRBD1 matches 9 bases. This CDR3 has 12 amino acids. With 6 bases clipped from V and 6 bases from J, the junction kept 2 bases outside the gene matches. Germline V gene lookup returns CDR1 SNHLY and CDR2 FYNNEI. In nucleotides, the CDR3 is TGTGCCAGCAGGGACAGGGGACATGGCTACACCTTC. Translating it yields CASRDRGHGYTF.

This rearrangement joins TRBV14 to TRBJ2-1, with D hard to call. Trimming shortened V by 5 bases and J by 0 bases, and 11 bases separated the two germline ends. Germline V gene sequence: CDR1 SGHDN, CDR2 FVKESK. The CDR3 loop spans 15 amino acids. CDR3 sequence (DNA): TGTGCCAGCAGCGTAAAGCGAAACTCCTACAATGAGCAGTTCTTC. It specifies CASSVKRNSYNEQFF.

This chain joins TRBV27 and TRBJ1-1, with 9 bases that match TRBD1. This CDR3 region has 14 residues. V was pared by 2 bases and J by 7 bases, with 5 bases of the junction left unmatched. Germline V CDR1 and CDR2: MNHEY, SMNVEV (reference sequence). The CDR3 region has the DNA TGTGCCAGCAGTTTACGACAGGGGGGGGATGAAGCTTTCTTT. Translated, it gives CASSLRQGGDEAFF.

This clonotype has only a few counts. The chain joins TRBV10-3 to TRBJ2-7; possibly TRBD1 for D (6 bases). Trimming took 0 bases from V and 2 from J, leaving 8 bases between them. Germline values: CDR1 ENHRY, CDR2 SYGVKD. There are 14 residues in the CDR3. The CDR3 protein is CAISESQGTYEQYF. In DNA form, the CDR3 reads TGTGCCATCAGTGAGTCGCAGGGGACCTACGAGCAGTACTTC.

The rearrangement uses TRBV4-1 and TRBJ1-2; tentatively, D is TRBD1 (6 bases). CDR1 MGHRA and CDR2 YSYEKL come from the germline V gene. This CDR3 is 15 amino acids long. The V and J ends lost 0 bases and 5 bases respectively, with 13 bases between them. CDR3 coding DNA: TGCGCCAGCAGCCAAGATTGGACAGTAAGGTATGGCTACACCTTC. Translating it yields CASSQDWTVRYGYTF.

This clonotype was picked up a small number of times. The chain has TRBV7-9 and TRBJ2-5, with 7 bases that match TRBD1. This CDR3 has 14 residues. Germline V gene lookup returns CDR1 SEHNR and CDR2 FQNEAQ (reference sequence). V lost 5 bases and J lost 4; bases outside the gene matches: 7. CDR3 nucleotides: TGTGCCAGCAGCCCCGGGGCAGGGGGAGAGACCCAGTACTTC. Translated: CASSPGAGGETQYF.

The V call is TRBV6-5, the J call TRBJ1-5; TRBD1 might be the D (6 bases). Germline CDR1 MNHEY, CDR2 SVGAGI. The CDR3 has 16 amino acids. The V gene lost 2 bases and the J gene lost 4 bases, with 15 bases spanning the gap. The CDR3 loop reads CASSYRAGTTNQPQHF. CDR3 sequence (DNA): TGTGCCAGCAGTTACCGAGCCGGGACAACTAATCAGCCCCAGCATTTT.

This clonotype occurred a few times. The chain recombines TRBV12-3 or TRBV12-4 with TRBJ1-5, with D possibly matching TRBD1 (6 bases). The CDR3 length is 14 residues. The germline V and J ends were trimmed by 5 bases and 7 bases, with 15 bases remaining between them. The DNA of the CDR3 is TGTGCCAGCAGTCTCAGGGGATCGGAGCAGCCCCAGCATTTT. This gives the protein CASSLRGSEQPQHF.

The V and J genes are TRBV19 and TRBJ2-5; D possibly corresponds to TRBD2 (6 bases). Germline CDR1 LNHDA, CDR2 SQIVND (reference sequence). The V end lost 9 bases, the J end lost 5 bases, and 13 bases lay between the germline ends. The CDR3 consists of 12 residues. Here the CDR3 DNA reads TGTGCCAGCAGCGGAGGGCTGGAGACCCAGTACTTC. Translated: CASSGGLETQYF. The variable domain in full, completed from reference TRBV19 and TRBJ2-5, reads DGGITQSPKYLFRKEGQNVTLSCEQNLNHDAMYWYRQDPGQGLRLIYYSQIVNDFQKGDIAEGYSVSREKKESFPLTVTSAQKNPTAFYLCASSGGLETQYFGPGTRLLVL.

The sample holds a few counts of this clonotype. The CDR3 DNA reads TGTGCCAGCAGTTACTCGGGACCTCTCTATGGCTACACCTTC. It yields the protein CASSYSGPLYGYTF. The chain links TRBV6-5 to TRBJ1-2, with D possibly being TRBD1 (5 bases). The V gene's germline CDR1 is MNHEY and CDR2 SVGAGI. The V end was cut by 0 bases, the J end by 4 bases, with 9 bases between. The CDR3 runs to 14 residues.

The chain couples TRBV7-2 to TRBJ1-2; D unresolved. This CDR3 is 14 amino acids long. The V gene lost 1 base and the J gene lost 7 bases, with 13 bases spanning the gap. CDR1 SGHTA and CDR2 FQGNSA come from the germline V gene. The CDR3 sequence is CASSLVRSVSGYTF. CDR3 sequence (DNA): TGTGCCAGCAGCTTAGTCAGGAGCGTAAGTGGCTACACCTTC. The whole variable domain, filled in from reference TRBV7-2 and TRBJ1-2, reads GAGVSQSPSNKVTEKGKDVELRCDPISGHTALYWYRQSLGQGLEFLIYFQGNSAPDKSGLPSDRFSAERTGGSVSTLTIQRTQQEDSAVYLCASSLVRSVSGYTFGSGTRLTVV.